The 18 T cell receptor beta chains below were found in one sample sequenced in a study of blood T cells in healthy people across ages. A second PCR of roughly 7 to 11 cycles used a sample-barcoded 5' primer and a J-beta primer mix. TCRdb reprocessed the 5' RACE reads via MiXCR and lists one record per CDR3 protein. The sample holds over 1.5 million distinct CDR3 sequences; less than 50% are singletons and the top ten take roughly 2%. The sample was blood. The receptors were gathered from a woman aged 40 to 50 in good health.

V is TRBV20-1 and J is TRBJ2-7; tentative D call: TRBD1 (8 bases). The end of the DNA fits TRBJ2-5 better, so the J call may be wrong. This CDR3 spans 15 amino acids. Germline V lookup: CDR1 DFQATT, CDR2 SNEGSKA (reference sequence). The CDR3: CSTYRGEGRLETQYF. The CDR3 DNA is TGCAGTACTTACAGGGGGGAGGGGCGATTGGAGACCCAGTACTTC.

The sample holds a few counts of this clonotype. Here the CDR3 reads CSETRGQETQYF. CDR3 sequence (DNA): TGCAGTGAGACTAGGGGCCAAGAGACCCAGTACTTC. The chain carries TRBV20-1 and TRBJ2-5, with a weak D call TRBD2 (6 bases). This CDR3 is 12 amino acids long. Germline-derived CDR1 and CDR2 are DFQATT and SNEGSKA (reference sequence). Deletions cut 7 bases from V and 1 base from J, with 10 bases between.

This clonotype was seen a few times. The CDR3 nucleotides are TGTGCCAGCGCGACAGGGGGTACAGATACGCAGTATTTT. This encodes CASATGGTDTQYF. The chain links TRBV6-5 to TRBJ2-3, with 9 bases lining up with TRBD1. The CDR3 totals 13 residues. J lost 3 bases, V lost 8 bases, and 3 bases had no gene match. Germline values: CDR1 MNHEY, CDR2 SVGAGI.

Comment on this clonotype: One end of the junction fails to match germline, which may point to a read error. CDR3 in DNA: TGTGCCAGCAGCTTGGCAGACGGCCACTCTGGGGCCAACGTCCCGACTTTC. Translating it yields CASSLADGHSGANVPTF. V is TRBV5-4 and J is TRBJ2-6; TRBD1 might be the D (5 bases). The germline CDR1 and CDR2 sequences are SGHNT and YYREEE (reference sequence). The CDR3 length is 17 residues.

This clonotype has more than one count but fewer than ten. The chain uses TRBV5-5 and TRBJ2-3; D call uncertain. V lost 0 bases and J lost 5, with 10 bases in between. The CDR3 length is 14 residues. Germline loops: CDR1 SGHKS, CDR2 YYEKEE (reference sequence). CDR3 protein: CASSLGPIIDTQYF. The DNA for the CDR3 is TGTGCCAGCAGCTTGGGTCCGATAATAGATACGCAGTATTTT. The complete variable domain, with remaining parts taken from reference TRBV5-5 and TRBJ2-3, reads DAGVTQSPTHLIKTRGQQVTLRCSPISGHKSVSWYQQVLGQGPQFIFQYYEKEERGRGNFPDRFSARQFPNYSSELNVNALLLGDSALYLCASSLGPIIDTQYFGPGTRLTVL.

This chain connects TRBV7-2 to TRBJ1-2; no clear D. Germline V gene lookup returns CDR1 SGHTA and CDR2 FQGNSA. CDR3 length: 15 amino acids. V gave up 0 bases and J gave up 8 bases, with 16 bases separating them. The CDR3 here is CASSLATASPGGYTF. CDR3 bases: TGTGCCAGCAGCTTAGCCACAGCATCCCCGGGAGGCTACACCTTC.

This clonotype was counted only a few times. The CDR3 region has the DNA TGTGCCAGCAGTTTGAGGAACGCGGATGATAGCAATCAGCCCCAGCATTTT. Its protein product is CASSLRNADDSNQPQHF. The chain is built from TRBV12-3 or TRBV12-4 and TRBJ1-5; D remains unclear. There are 17 residues in the CDR3. The V gene lost 3 bases and the J gene lost 0 bases, with 15 bases spanning the gap.

The CDR3 spells CASSPKAGAVTDTQYF. In nucleotides, the CDR3 is TGCGCCAGCAGCCCTAAGGCCGGGGCCGTTACAGATACGCAGTATTTT. The genes are TRBV5-1 and TRBJ2-3; D is perhaps TRBD1 or TRBD2 (5 bases each). Germline lookup yields CDR1 SGHRS and CDR2 YFSETQ. V gave up 4 bases and J gave up 3 bases, with 18 bases separating them. The CDR3 is 16 amino acids.

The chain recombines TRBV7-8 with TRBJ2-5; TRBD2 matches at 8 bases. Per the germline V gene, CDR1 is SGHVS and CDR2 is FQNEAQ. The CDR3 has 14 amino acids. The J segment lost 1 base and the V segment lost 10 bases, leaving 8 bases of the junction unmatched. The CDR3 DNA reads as TGTGCCACCCGTAGCGGGGTCTTCCAAGAGACCCAGTACTTC. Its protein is CATRSGVFQETQYF. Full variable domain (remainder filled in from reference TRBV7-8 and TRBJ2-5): GAGVSQSPRYKVAKRGQDVALRCDPISGHVSLFWYQQALGQGPEFLTYFQNEAQLDKSGLPSDRFFAERPEGSVSTLKIQRTQQEDSAVYLCATRSGVFQETQYFGPGTRLLVL.

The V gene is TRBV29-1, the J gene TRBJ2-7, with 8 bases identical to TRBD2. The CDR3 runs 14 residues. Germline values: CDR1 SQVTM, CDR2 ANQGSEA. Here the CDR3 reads CSPGGVETSYEQYF. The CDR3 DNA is TGCAGTCCGGGGGGGGTTGAAACGAGCTACGAGCAGTACTTC.

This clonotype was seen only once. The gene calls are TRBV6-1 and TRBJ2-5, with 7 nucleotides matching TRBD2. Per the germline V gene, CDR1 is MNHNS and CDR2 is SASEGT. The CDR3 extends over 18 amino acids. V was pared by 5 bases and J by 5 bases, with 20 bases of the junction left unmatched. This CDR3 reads CASSTPGLGRGGAETQYF. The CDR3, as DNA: TGTGCCAGCAGTACACCCGGCTTAGGGAGGGGAGGGGCGGAGACCCAGTACTTC.

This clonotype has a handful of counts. In DNA form, the CDR3 reads TGTGCCAGCTATCCTCCCGGATACACAGATACGCAGTATTTT. This codes for CASYPPGYTDTQYF. The J gene is TRBJ2-3, the V gene TRBV7-2; D remains unclear. Trimming left V 8 bases short and J 2 bases short, with 14 bases between. Germline V lookup: CDR1 SGHTA, CDR2 FQGNSA. The CDR3 is made up of 14 amino acids.

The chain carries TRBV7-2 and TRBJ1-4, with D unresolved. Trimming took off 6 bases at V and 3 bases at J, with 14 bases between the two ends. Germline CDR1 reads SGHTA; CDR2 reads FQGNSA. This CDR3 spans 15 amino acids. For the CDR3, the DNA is TGTGCCAGCAGTCCACATTGGGGATCTAATGAAAAACTGTTTTTT. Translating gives CASSPHWGSNEKLFF.

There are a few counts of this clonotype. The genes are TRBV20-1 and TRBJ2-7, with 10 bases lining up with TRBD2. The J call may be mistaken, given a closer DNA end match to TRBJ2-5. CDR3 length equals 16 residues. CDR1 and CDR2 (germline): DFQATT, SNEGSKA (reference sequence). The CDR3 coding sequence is TGCAGTGGTCGAGCGCTAGCGGGGGCCCCCCGGGAGACCCAGTACTTC. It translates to CSGRALAGAPRETQYF.

The CDR3, as DNA: TGCAGCGTTCAACGGACAGATACGCAGTATTTT. This sequence encodes CSVQRTDTQYF. The gene calls are TRBV29-1 and TRBJ2-3; unclear D gene. CDR3 length equals 11 residues. Germline V gives CDR1 SQVTM, CDR2 ANQGSEA. The V end was cut by 5 bases, the J end by 3 bases, with 6 bases between.

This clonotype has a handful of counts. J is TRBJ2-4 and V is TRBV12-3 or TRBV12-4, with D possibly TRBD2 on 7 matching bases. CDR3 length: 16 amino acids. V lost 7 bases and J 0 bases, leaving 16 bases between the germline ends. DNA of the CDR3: TGTGCCAGCACCCCTCGGGGGGCCCAAGCCAAAAACATTCAGTACTTC. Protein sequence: CASTPRGAQAKNIQYF.

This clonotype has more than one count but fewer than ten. The CDR3 reads CASSQEIAGIGEQYF. The CDR3 DNA reads as TGCGCCAGCAGCCAAGAGATAGCAGGGATCGGCGAGCAGTACTTC. This sequence joins TRBV4-3 and TRBJ2-7, with D perhaps TRBD1 (5 bases). The germline gives CDR1 LGHNA, CDR2 YSLEER. V was cut by 0 bases and J by 6 bases, with 15 bases left in between. CDR3 length equals 15 residues.

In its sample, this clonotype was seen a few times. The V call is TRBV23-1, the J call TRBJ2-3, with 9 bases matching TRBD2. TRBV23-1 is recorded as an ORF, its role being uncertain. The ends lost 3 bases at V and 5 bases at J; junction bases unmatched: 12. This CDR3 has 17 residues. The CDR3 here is CASSHLSGGSTIDTQYF. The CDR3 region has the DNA TGCGCCAGCAGTCACCTTAGCGGGGGATCAACGATAGATACGCAGTATTTT.